This T cell receptor beta chain was sequenced in a study of T cells in Graves' hyperthyroidism and ophthalmopathy. General study findings and limits: Most clonotypes expanded in thyroid above 0.001 were likewise present in blood.

The CDR3 is made up of 15 amino acids. Between the trimmed V and J ends, which lost 1 base and 6 bases, there was a span of 10 bases. The germline gives CDR1 MDHEN, CDR2 SYDVKM. It was RNA transcripts that yielded the amplified TCR beta CDR3 regions. RT-PCR in the first round (using the HTBI primer set) targeted the TCR CDR3. Via MiXCR, TCRdb re-called the multiplex PCR reads, giving one row per CDR3 protein. The table includes about half a million distinct CDR3 sequences, around 21% detected once. In this sample, this clonotype turned up a few times. The antigen remains undetermined. Sequenced input: blood. The sequence derives from a man aged 18 to 35 with Graves' hyperthyroidism. This chain links TRBV28 with TRBJ1-6; weak D call: TRBD1 (5 bases). The CDR3: CASSLSGVGNSPLHF. CDR3 DNA: TGTGCCAGCAGTTTATCGGGGGTTGGTAATTCACCCCTCCACTTT.